The 8 T cell receptor beta chains listed next were all sequenced from one sample in a study of cytomegalovirus exposure and HLA in healthy donors. PCR involved 60 Vbeta and 13 Jbeta primers. The assay was immunoSEQ multiplex PCR, and TCRdb's table has in-frame clones only and misses some. The data show some 200,000 clones, approximately 78% seen once. The sequenced sample consisted of PBMCs. The receptor source for this set is a woman in her fifties or sixties in good health and CMV-seropositive.

This chain connects TRBV6-1 to TRBJ1-2, with a tentative D call TRBD1 (5 bases). This CDR3 contains 14 residues. CDR1 is MNHNS and CDR2 is SASEGT in the germline V gene. V was trimmed by 3 bases and J by 4 bases, leaving 12 bases between them. DNA of the CDR3: TGTGCCAGCAGTGACACAGGAGAAGTCTATGGCTACACCTTC. Protein sequence: CASSDTGEVYGYTF.

The V gene is TRBV27, the J gene TRBJ2-1; the D gene is possibly TRBD2 (5 bases). Germline CDR1 is MNHEY and CDR2 is SMNVEV (reference sequence). The CDR3 loop spans 15 amino acids. V lost 5 bases, J lost 7 bases, and 18 bases lay in between. This chain's CDR3 is CASSPFAVAPNEQFF. CDR3 sequence (DNA): TGTGCCAGCAGTCCCTTTGCGGTAGCGCCGAATGAGCAGTTCTTC.

The genes are TRBV19 and TRBJ1-6; 7 nucleotides match TRBD1. Trimming cost V 7 bases and J 7 bases; bases outside gene matches: 10. The V gene's germline CDR1 is LNHDA and CDR2 SQIVND (reference sequence). This CDR3 spans 15 amino acids. In DNA, the CDR3 is TGTGCCAGTACCCAGACAGGGCTAGAAAATTCACCCCTCCACTTT. Translated: CASTQTGLENSPLHF.

The chain links TRBV27 to TRBJ2-2; 8 nucleotides agree with TRBD1. This CDR3 is 14 amino acids long. CDR1 and CDR2 (germline): MNHEY, SMNVEV (reference sequence). The V gene end was trimmed by 2 bases and the J gene end by 6 bases; junction bases not matched to a gene: 2. CDR3 residues: CASSLDRGSGELFF. The DNA of the CDR3 is TGTGCCAGCAGTTTAGACAGGGGCTCCGGGGAGCTGTTTTTT.

V is TRBV13 and J is TRBJ2-2, with 10 bases that match TRBD1. The CDR3 runs 16 residues. CDR1 is PRHDT and CDR2 is FYEKMQ in the germline V gene (reference sequence). With 5 bases clipped from V and 3 bases from J, the junction kept 6 bases outside the gene matches. As DNA, the CDR3 is TGTGCCAGCAGCCCCCGGGACAGGGGTTACACCGGGGAGCTGTTTTTT. Translated: CASSPRDRGYTGELFF.

V gene TRBV18 combines with J gene TRBJ2-3, with TRBD2 matching over 10 bases. From germline, CDR1 is KGHSH and CDR2 LQKENI. J lost 1 base, V lost 2 bases, and 6 bases had no gene match. This CDR3 region has 17 residues. Written as DNA, the CDR3 is TGTGCCAGCTCACCAGCTAGCGGGGGTAGCGGCACAGATACGCAGTATTTT. This codes for CASSPASGGSGTDTQYF.

This chain joins TRBV2 and TRBJ2-7, with D possibly TRBD2 on 5 matching bases. Trimming pared 5 bases from V and 0 bases from J, leaving 14 bases between. The CDR3 runs to 15 residues. The germline V gene has CDR1 SNHLY and CDR2 FYNNEI. CDR3 nucleotides: TGTGCCAGCAGTCCCCTACATGGGAGCTCCTACGAGCAGTACTTC. Protein product: CASSPLHGSSYEQYF. Full variable domain (missing parts from reference TRBV2 and TRBJ2-7): EPEVTQTPSHQVTQMGQEVILRCVPISNHLYFYWYRQILGQKVEFLVSFYNNEISEKSEIFDDQFSVERPDGSNFTLKIRSTKLEDSAMYFCASSPLHGSSYEQYFGPGTRLTVT.

J is TRBJ2-5 and V is TRBV10-3; D is undetermined. The J call may be in error: the DNA end matches TRBJ2-7 better. The CDR3 spans 14 residues. The germline V gene encodes CDR1 ENHRY and CDR2 SYGVKD. CDR3 sequence reads: CAISELGSSYEQYF. CDR3 bases: TGTGCCATCAGTGAGCTTGGTTCCTCCTACGAGCAGTACTTC.